This is a list of T cell receptor beta chains from one sample in a study of shared clonotypes between healthy human individuals. The method was immunoSEQ multiplex PCR; TCRdb's version includes in-frame clones alone and lacks a portion of them. The sample records a few million clones, approximately 90% being singletons. Sequencing used naive CD4+ T cells from PBMCs. All receptors derive from a man in his late teens or twenties in good health. Some clones in this sample may be carry-over from other donors' samples. Each CDR3 is given with its conserved first and last residue. The order of the fields is clone size, V gene, CDR3 protein. Part of the rows lack a size; the others show once, few, many or a class for expanded clones.

clone_size: NA
v_call: TRBV7-2
cdr3_aa: CASSLPWETQYF

clone_size: NA
v_call: TRBV18
cdr3_aa: CASSPYGGSGANVLTF

clone_size: NA
v_call: TRBV4-2
cdr3_aa: CASSQDRDEQFF

clone_size: NA
v_call: TRBV5-1
cdr3_aa: CASSLVGTSDEQYF

clone_size: NA
v_call: TRBV27
cdr3_aa: CASSFRRGETQYF

clone_size: NA
v_call: TRBV19
cdr3_aa: CASSIGNWYNEQFF

clone_size: NA
v_call: TRBV4-3
cdr3_aa: CASSQDLTTSGPGIWYEQYF

clone_size: NA
v_call: TRBV7-3
cdr3_aa: CASSLNSPGELFF

clone_size: NA
v_call: TRBV15
cdr3_aa: CATSGGMTAFSGELFF

clone_size: NA
v_call: TRBV4-1
cdr3_aa: CASSQGSGRALGYEQYF

clone_size: NA
v_call: TRBV7-8
cdr3_aa: CASSLFSSTGYGYTF

clone_size: NA
v_call: TRBV7-9
cdr3_aa: CASSLVRQGDGYTF

clone_size: NA
v_call: TRBV4-1
cdr3_aa: CASSRSTTDTVSYEQYF

clone_size: NA
v_call: TRBV2
cdr3_aa: CAVGTRNEETQYF

clone_size: NA
v_call: TRBV7-9
cdr3_aa: CASSLAGGPGDTQYF

clone_size: NA
v_call: TRBV5-1
cdr3_aa: CASSSPGLADSTDTQYF

clone_size: NA
v_call: TRBV7-9
cdr3_aa: CASSPPGLNEKLFF

clone_size: NA
v_call: TRBV7-2
cdr3_aa: CASSLLGTSGSNEQFF

clone_size: NA
v_call: TRBV28
cdr3_aa: CASSLGLSNQPQHF

clone_size: NA
v_call: TRBV19
cdr3_aa: CASRTETQETQYF

clone_size: NA
v_call: TRBV7-2
cdr3_aa: CASSLGEGIAGNTIYF

clone_size: once
v_call: TRBV5-1
cdr3_aa: CASRGVPGEETQYF

clone_size: NA
v_call: TRBV7-9
cdr3_aa: CASSEFQREYYEQYF

clone_size: NA
v_call: TRBV5-6
cdr3_aa: CASSFDRVSYNEQFF

clone_size: NA
v_call: TRBV6-5
cdr3_aa: CATRTENEKLFF

clone_size: NA
v_call: TRBV28
cdr3_aa: CASSFLTGTGSNEQYF

clone_size: NA
v_call: TRBV28
cdr3_aa: CASLSFTGTRHSGANVLTF

clone_size: NA
v_call: TRBV5-1
cdr3_aa: CASSSDGGNTIYF

clone_size: NA
v_call: TRBV5-1
cdr3_aa: CASSFGPVKEKLFF

clone_size: NA
v_call: TRBV28
cdr3_aa: CASTNPPSGRARDTQYF

clone_size: once
v_call: TRBV5-1
cdr3_aa: CASSLLPGGISTDTQYF

clone_size: NA
v_call: TRBV6-6
cdr3_aa: CASSSGTPTGELFF

clone_size: NA
v_call: TRBV7-8
cdr3_aa: CASAPSGGNGETQYF

clone_size: NA
v_call: TRBV5-1
cdr3_aa: CASSLMDEQYF

clone_size: NA
v_call: TRBV5-1
cdr3_aa: CASMSSGSSTDTQYF

clone_size: NA
v_call: TRBV5-1
cdr3_aa: CASSSRIDSYGYTF

clone_size: NA
v_call: TRBV5-4
cdr3_aa: CASSLGSGVKAYEQFF

clone_size: NA
v_call: TRBV28
cdr3_aa: CASTPGLAFSREQYF

clone_size: NA
v_call: TRBV7-6
cdr3_aa: CASSLVGLPDTQYF

clone_size: once
v_call: TRBV7-3
cdr3_aa: CATSRAGSYNEQFF

clone_size: NA
v_call: TRBV18
cdr3_aa: CASSPQGTGGSEQYF

clone_size: NA
v_call: TRBV5-5
cdr3_aa: CASSHSGSPNYEQYF

clone_size: NA
v_call: TRBV5-1
cdr3_aa: CASSFSGSYEQYF

clone_size: NA
v_call: TRBV5-1
cdr3_aa: CASSSTSGTGGNTIYF

clone_size: once
v_call: TRBV9
cdr3_aa: CASSRTGDSGNTIYF

clone_size: NA
v_call: TRBV18
cdr3_aa: CASSRTDNGATEAFF

clone_size: NA
v_call: TRBV5-1
cdr3_aa: CASSTDSRSSQETQYF